This TCR beta chain is from a study of early T cells in non-severe SARS-CoV-2 infection. Background on the study: Whole-blood bulk RNA, unsorted, was sequenced, and chains were unpaired.

Individual cDNA molecules each received unique molecular identifiers attached to them. One entry per CDR3 protein, called by TCRdb with MiXCR from the 5' RACE reads. Of 65,000 to 70,000 distinct CDR3 sequences in the sample, 12% are singletons; the top ten hold under 2%. V shed 5 bases, J shed 5 bases, and the junction held 7 bases outside the gene matches. Germline assignment: CDR1 SGHAT and CDR2 FQNNGV. The CDR3 extends over 15 amino acids. The gene calls are TRBV11-2 and TRBJ1-1; the match to TRBD1 covers 11 bases. This clonotype was sampled from an adult who was a healthcare worker with PCR-confirmed SARS-CoV-2 infection or an uninfected control (not recorded which). Sequencing input: whole blood. CDR3 DNA: TGTGCCAGCAGCCCCGGGACAGGGGGGAGGACTGAAGCTTTCTTT. Translating it yields CASSPGTGGRTEAFF.